The source of this TCR beta chain is a study of graft-versus-host responses after intestinal transplantation. Study details: Multivisceral, liver-intestinal, or isolated intestinal grafts went to recipients. Anti-thymocyte globulin induction preceded about three years of tacrolimus and steroid maintenance in all recipients.

The assay was immunoSEQ multiplex PCR, and TCRdb's table has in-frame clones only and misses some. This sample carries tens of thousands of clones, 92% of them seen once, and the ten largest clones take about 0.3%. The CDR3 is made up of 15 amino acids. The germline gives CDR1 SGHRS, CDR2 YFSETQ. The V and J ends lost 1 base and 5 bases respectively, with 13 bases between them. General study results and limits: Peak circulating GvH clone levels were associated with early post-transplant HvG declines. Recipient-marrow GvH clones were detected, some having first appeared in ileum or blood.

As regards this clone: The antigen remains unidentified.

The receptor comes from a human donor who received an intestinal transplant. Sequenced material: unstimulated CD4+ T cells sorted from spleen or lymph node cells, taken before intestinal transplant. The V gene is TRBV5-1, the J gene TRBJ1-5, with a weak D call TRBD1 (6 bases). This CDR3 reads CASSLLAGEDQPQHF. CDR3 nucleotides: TGCGCCAGCAGCTTGTTGGCAGGGGAGGATCAGCCCCAGCATTTT.